Here is one TCR beta chain with its context. This entry is derived from a study of OX40 agonist ivuxolimab in advanced cancers. Study as a whole: An agonistic anti-OX40 (CD134) antibody, ivuxolimab, was used to treat the patients. Participants could have had prior anti-PD-1, anti-PD-L1 or anti-CTLA-4 therapy, and approximately 40% had some.

This CDR3 contains 15 residues. CDR1 is MDHEN, CDR2 SYDVKM, per germline. V lost 2 bases to trimming and J lost 4 bases, with 15 bases between them. Sequenced by immunoSEQ multiplex PCR; TCRdb stores in-frame clones only, minus some. The table lists 60,000 to 75,000 clones, 70% to 90% of them singletons. The receptor comes from an adult with an advanced solid tumor such as melanoma, head and neck, liver or kidney cancer. The chain uses TRBV28 and TRBJ2-7; tentatively, D is TRBD2 (6 bases). Sample: CD4+ or CD8+ T cells sorted from blood, taken in a trial of the OX40 agonist ivuxolimab. The CDR3 region has the DNA TGTGCCAGCAGTTTACCCTCCCTGGGGAGGTACGAGCAGTACTTC. Translated, it gives CASSLPSLGRYEQYF.